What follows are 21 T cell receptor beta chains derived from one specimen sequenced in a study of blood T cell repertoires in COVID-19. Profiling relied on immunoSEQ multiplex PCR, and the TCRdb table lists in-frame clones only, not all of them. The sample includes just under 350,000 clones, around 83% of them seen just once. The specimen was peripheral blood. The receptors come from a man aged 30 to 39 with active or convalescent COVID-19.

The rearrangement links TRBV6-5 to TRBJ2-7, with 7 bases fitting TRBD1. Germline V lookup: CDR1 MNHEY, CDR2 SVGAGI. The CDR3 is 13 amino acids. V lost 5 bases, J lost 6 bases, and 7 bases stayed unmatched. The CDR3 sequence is CASSPDRATEQYF. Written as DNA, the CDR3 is TGTGCCAGCAGTCCCGACAGGGCAACCGAGCAGTACTTC.

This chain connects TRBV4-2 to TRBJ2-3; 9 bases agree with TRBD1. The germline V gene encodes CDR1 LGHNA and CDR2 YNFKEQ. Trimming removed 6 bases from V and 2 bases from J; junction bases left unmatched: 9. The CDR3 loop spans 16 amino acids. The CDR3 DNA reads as TGTGCCAGCAGGGTGGGAGGGACAGGGCCCACAGATACGCAGTATTTT. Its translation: CASRVGGTGPTDTQYF.

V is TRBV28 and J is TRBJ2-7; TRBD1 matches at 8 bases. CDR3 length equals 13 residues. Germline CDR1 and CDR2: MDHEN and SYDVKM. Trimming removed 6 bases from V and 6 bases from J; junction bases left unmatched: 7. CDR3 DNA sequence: TGTGCCAGCAGAGCGACAGGGGATATCGAGCAGTACTTC. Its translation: CASRATGDIEQYF.

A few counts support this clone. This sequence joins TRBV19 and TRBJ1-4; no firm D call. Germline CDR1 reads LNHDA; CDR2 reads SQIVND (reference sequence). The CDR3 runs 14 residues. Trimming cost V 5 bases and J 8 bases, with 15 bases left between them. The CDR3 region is CASSGLLVEEKLFF. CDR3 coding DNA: TGTGCCAGTAGTGGACTCTTGGTAGAGGAAAAACTGTTTTTT.

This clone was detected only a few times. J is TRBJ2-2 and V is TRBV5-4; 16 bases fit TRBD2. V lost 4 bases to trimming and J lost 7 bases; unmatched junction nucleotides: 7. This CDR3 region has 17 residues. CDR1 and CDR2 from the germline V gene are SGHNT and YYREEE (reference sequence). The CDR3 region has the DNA TGTGCCAGCAGCATGGGACTAGCGGGAGGGCGGCACGGGGAGCTGTTTTTT. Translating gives CASSMGLAGGRHGELFF.

The chain's CDR3 is CASSYSPTGLYGYTF. As DNA, the CDR3 is TGTGCCAGCAGTTACTCTCCGACAGGGCTCTATGGCTACACCTTC. The chain recombines TRBV6-5 with TRBJ1-2; 7 positions agree with TRBD1. The CDR3 is 15 residues long. Germline values: CDR1 MNHEY, CDR2 SVGAGI. The V and J ends lost 0 bases and 4 bases, in that order; junction bases with no gene match: 5.

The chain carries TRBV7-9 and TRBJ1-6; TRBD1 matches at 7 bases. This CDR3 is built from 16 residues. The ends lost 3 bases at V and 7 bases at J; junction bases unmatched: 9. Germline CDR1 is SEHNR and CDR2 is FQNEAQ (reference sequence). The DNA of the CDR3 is TGTGCCAGCAGCTTGACAGGGTCGAGCTCAAATTCACCCCTCCACTTT. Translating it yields CASSLTGSSSNSPLHF.

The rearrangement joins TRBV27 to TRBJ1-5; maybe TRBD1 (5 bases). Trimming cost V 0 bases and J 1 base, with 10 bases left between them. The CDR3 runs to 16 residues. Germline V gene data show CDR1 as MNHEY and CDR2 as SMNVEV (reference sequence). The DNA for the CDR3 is TGTGCCAGCAGTTTATCGGGGGGAGGGAGCAATCAGCCCCAGCATTTT. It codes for CASSLSGGGSNQPQHF.

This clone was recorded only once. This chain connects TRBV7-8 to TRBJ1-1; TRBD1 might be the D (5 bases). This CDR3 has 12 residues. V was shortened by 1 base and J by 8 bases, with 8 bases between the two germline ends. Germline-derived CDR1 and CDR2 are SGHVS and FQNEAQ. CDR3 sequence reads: CASSLVTEEAFF. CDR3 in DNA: TGTGCCAGCAGCTTAGTGACAGAAGAAGCTTTCTTT.

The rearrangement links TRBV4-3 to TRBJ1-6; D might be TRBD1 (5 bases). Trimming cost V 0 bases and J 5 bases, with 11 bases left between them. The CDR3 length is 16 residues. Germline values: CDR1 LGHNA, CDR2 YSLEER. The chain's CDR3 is CASSQDRVSNNSPLHF. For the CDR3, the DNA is TGCGCCAGCAGCCAAGACAGGGTATCTAATAATTCACCCCTCCACTTT.

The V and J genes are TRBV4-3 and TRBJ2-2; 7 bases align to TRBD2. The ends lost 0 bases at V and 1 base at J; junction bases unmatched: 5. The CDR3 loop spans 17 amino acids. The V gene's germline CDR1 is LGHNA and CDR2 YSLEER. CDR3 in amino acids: CASSQDGGGWNTGELFF. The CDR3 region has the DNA TGCGCCAGCAGCCAAGATGGCGGGGGATGGAACACCGGGGAGCTGTTTTTT.

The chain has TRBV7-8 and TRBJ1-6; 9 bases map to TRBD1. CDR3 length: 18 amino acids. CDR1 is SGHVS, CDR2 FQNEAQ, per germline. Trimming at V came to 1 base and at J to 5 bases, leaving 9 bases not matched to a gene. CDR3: CASSLGRWTGEDNSPLHF. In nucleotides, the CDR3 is TGTGCCAGCAGCTTAGGGAGGTGGACAGGGGAGGATAATTCACCCCTCCACTTT.

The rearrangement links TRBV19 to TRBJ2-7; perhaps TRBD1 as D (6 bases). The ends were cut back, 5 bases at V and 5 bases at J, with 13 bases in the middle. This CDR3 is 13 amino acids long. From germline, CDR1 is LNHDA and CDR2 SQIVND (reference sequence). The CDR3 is CASSVQGFDEQYF. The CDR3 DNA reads TGTGCCAGTAGTGTACAGGGATTCGACGAGCAGTACTTC.

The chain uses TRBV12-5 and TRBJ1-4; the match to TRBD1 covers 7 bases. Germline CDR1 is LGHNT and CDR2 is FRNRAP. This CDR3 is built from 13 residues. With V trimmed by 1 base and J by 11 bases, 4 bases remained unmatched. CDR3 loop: CASGLGVQGKLFF. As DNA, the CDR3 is TGTGCTAGTGGTTTGGGAGTACAGGGGAAACTGTTTTTT.

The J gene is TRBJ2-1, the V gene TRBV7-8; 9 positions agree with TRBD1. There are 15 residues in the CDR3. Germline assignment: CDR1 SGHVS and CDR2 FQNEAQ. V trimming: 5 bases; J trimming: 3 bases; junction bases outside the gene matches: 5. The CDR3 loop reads CASSAGQGYYNEQFF. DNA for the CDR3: TGTGCCAGCAGCGCCGGACAGGGGTACTACAATGAGCAGTTCTTC.

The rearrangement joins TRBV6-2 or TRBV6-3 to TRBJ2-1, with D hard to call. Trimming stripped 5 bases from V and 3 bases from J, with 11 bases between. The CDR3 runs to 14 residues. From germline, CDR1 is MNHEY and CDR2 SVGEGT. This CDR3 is CASSRNPGYNEQFF. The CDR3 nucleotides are TGTGCCAGCAGTCGAAACCCCGGCTACAATGAGCAGTTCTTC.

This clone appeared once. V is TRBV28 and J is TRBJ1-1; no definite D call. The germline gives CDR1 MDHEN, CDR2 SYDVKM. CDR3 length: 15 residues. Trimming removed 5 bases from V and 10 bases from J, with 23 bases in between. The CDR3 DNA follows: TGTGCCAGCAGTCCCTCGGGAGGAGGCTCCCTCTTAGCTTTCTTT. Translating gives CASSPSGGGSLLAFF. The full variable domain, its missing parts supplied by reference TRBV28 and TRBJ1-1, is DVKVTQSSRYLVKRTGEKVFLECVQDMDHENMFWYRQDPGLGLRLIYFSYDVKMKEKGDIPEGYSVSREKKERFSLILESASTNQTSMYLCASSPSGGGSLLAFFGQGTRLTVV.

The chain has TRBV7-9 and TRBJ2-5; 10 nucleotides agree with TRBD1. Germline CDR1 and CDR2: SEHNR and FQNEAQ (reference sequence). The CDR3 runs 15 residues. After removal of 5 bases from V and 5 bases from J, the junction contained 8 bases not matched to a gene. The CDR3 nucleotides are TGTGCCAGCAGCCCCGCGACAGGGGGCTTGGAGACCCAGTACTTC. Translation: CASSPATGGLETQYF.

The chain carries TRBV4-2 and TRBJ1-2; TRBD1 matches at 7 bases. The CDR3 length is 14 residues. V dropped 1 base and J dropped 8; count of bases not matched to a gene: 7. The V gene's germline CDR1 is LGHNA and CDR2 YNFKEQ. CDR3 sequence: CASSQVSDRAGYTF. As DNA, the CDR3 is TGTGCCAGCAGCCAAGTATCCGACAGGGCGGGCTACACCTTC.

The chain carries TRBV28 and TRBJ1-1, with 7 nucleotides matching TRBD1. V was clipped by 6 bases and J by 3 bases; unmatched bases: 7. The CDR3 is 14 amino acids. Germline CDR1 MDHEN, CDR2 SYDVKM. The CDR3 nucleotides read TGTGCCAGCAGACAACAGGGGTGGTACACTGAAGCTTTCTTT. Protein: CASRQQGWYTEAFF.

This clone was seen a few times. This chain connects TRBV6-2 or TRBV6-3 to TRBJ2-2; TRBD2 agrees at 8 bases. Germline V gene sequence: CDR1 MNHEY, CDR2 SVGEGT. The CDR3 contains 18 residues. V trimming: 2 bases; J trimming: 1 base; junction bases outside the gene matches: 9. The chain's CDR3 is CASSYDNKLAVNTGELFF. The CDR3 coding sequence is TGTGCCAGCAGTTACGACAATAAACTAGCGGTGAACACCGGGGAGCTGTTTTTT.